One and the same sample provided the 18 T cell receptor beta chains below, sequenced in a study of blood T cell repertoires in COVID-19. Generated by immunoSEQ multiplex PCR, the TCRdb table keeps only in-frame clones and is missing some. The data hold about 200,000 clones, with around 87% observed a single time. The material sequenced was peripheral blood. The source of these receptors is a man in his 60s with acute or convalescent COVID-19.

This rearrangement joins TRBV6-5 to TRBJ1-5; D possibly corresponds to TRBD1 (6 bases). The CDR3 has 14 amino acids. The germline V and J ends were trimmed by 7 bases and 7 bases, with 17 bases remaining between them. CDR1 is MNHEY and CDR2 is SVGAGI in the germline V gene. The CDR3 is CASNGTPARQPQHF. CDR3 in DNA: TGTGCCAGCAATGGGACACCGGCGAGGCAGCCCCAGCATTTT.

This sequence joins TRBV13 and TRBJ1-4; 7 bases fit TRBD1. Unmatched junction bases numbered 4, after V lost 2 bases and J lost 7 bases. Germline V gene lookup returns CDR1 PRHDT and CDR2 FYEKMQ (reference sequence). The CDR3 covers 14 residues. The CDR3 DNA reads TGTGCCAGCAGCTTACGGTACAGGGGTGAAAAACTGTTTTTT. This sequence encodes CASSLRYRGEKLFF.

A few counts support this clone. The V gene is TRBV12-3 or TRBV12-4, the J gene TRBJ1-1; 7 bases align to TRBD1. There are 13 residues in the CDR3. Unmatched junction bases numbered 3, after V lost 7 bases and J lost 1 base. CDR3 DNA sequence: TGTGCCAGCAACCGACAGGGGAACACTGAAGCTTTCTTT. The encoded protein is CASNRQGNTEAFF.

This chain links TRBV10-2 with TRBJ2-1, with D hard to call. CDR3 length: 13 amino acids. The V end lost 3 bases, the J end lost 5 bases, and 8 bases lay between the germline ends. Per the germline V gene, CDR1 is WSHSY and CDR2 is SAAADI. This chain's CDR3 is CASSEASHNEQFF. The CDR3 DNA is TGCGCCAGCAGTGAAGCTAGTCACAATGAGCAGTTCTTC.

The chain is built from TRBV29-1 and TRBJ1-5, with D possibly being TRBD1 (5 bases). This CDR3 is 19 amino acids long. The V gene lost 5 bases and the J gene lost 1 base, with 27 bases spanning the gap. CDR1 SQVTM and CDR2 ANQGSEA come from the germline V gene. The CDR3 coding sequence is TGCAGCGTTACCCTCGGGCAGGGAGGGCCATATGGGAGCAATCAGCCCCAGCATTTT. This codes for CSVTLGQGGPYGSNQPQHF.

This sequence joins TRBV30 and TRBJ1-2; TRBD1 agrees at 9 bases. Unmatched junction bases numbered 5, after V lost 5 bases and J lost 4 bases. Per the germline V gene, CDR1 is GTSNPN and CDR2 is SVGIG (reference sequence). This CDR3 contains 13 residues. CDR3 region: CAWGGQGSYGYTF. CDR3 nucleotide sequence: TGTGCCTGGGGAGGACAGGGGAGCTATGGCTACACCTTC.

This clone was observed a handful of times. V is TRBV7-9 and J is TRBJ1-2; 7 bases match TRBD1. There are 15 residues in the CDR3. Germline V CDR1 and CDR2: SEHNR, FQNEAQ (reference sequence). After removal of 1 base from V and 6 bases from J, the junction contained 8 bases not matched to a gene. The CDR3 coding sequence is TGTGCCAGCAGCTTAGAGGGACAGAGGGGGGATGGCTACACCTTC. Translating it yields CASSLEGQRGDGYTF.

This sequence joins TRBV5-1 and TRBJ1-5; TRBD1 might be the D (5 bases). Germline CDR1 SGHRS, CDR2 YFSETQ. This CDR3 has 15 residues. Trimming took 5 bases from V and 0 from J, leaving 12 bases between them. The CDR3 DNA follows: TGCGCCAGCAGACAGGACGTGATTAGCAATCAGCCCCAGCATTTT. Residues: CASRQDVISNQPQHF.

The chain uses TRBV14 and TRBJ2-3; 7 bases line up with TRBD2. V trimming: 7 bases; J trimming: 1 base; junction bases outside the gene matches: 8. Germline V gives CDR1 SGHDN, CDR2 FVKESK. The CDR3 has 15 amino acids. The CDR3 bases are TGTGCCAGCACCCTCGGGGGGTATGGCACAGATACGCAGTATTTT. Protein: CASTLGGYGTDTQYF.

The V gene is TRBV6-1, the J gene TRBJ2-2, with 15 bases that match TRBD2. CDR3 length: 17 amino acids. The junction had 6 bases not matched to a gene; V was cut back by 4 bases and J by 6 bases. Germline V CDR1 and CDR2: MNHNS, SASEGT. The CDR3 sequence: CASSGTSGGAVSGELFF. The CDR3, as DNA: TGTGCCAGCAGTGGGACTAGCGGGGGGGCAGTCTCCGGGGAGCTGTTTTTT.

V usage is TRBV19 and J usage is TRBJ2-1; D might be TRBD2 (7 bases). CDR1 is LNHDA and CDR2 is SQIVND in the germline V gene (reference sequence). The V gene lost 1 base and the J gene lost 7 bases, with 17 bases spanning the gap. The CDR3 is 16 amino acids. The CDR3 DNA sequence: TGTGCCAGTAGTATAGTTGGGGGGGGGCCGGGAAATGAGCAGTTCTTC. Its translation: CASSIVGGGPGNEQFF.

The genes are TRBV9 and TRBJ2-3; 15 bases are shared with TRBD2. The CDR3 covers 16 residues. The V and J ends lost 3 bases and 6 bases, in that order; junction bases with no gene match: 5. The germline CDR1 and CDR2 sequences are SGDLS and YYNGEE. The CDR3 DNA sequence: TGTGCCAGCAGCGAGGGACTAGCGGGGGGTGAGGATACGCAGTATTTT. Translated, it gives CASSEGLAGGEDTQYF.

V usage is TRBV3-1 (or the pseudogene TRBV3-2) and J usage is TRBJ2-2; TRBD1 is a possible D gene (5 bases). V was pared by 4 bases and J by 0 bases, with 12 bases between. CDR3 size: 16 residues. Per the germline V gene, CDR1 is LGHDT and CDR2 is YNNKEL (reference sequence). In nucleotides, the CDR3 is TGTGCCAGCAGCCCCCCGACAGTCGCGAACACCGGGGAGCTGTTTTTT. It translates to CASSPPTVANTGELFF.

The chain uses TRBV29-1 and TRBJ1-1; 7 bases are a match to TRBD1. Per germline, CDR1 SQVTM and CDR2 ANQGSEA. J gave up 0 bases and V 3 bases, and 4 bases lay outside the gene matches. This CDR3 has 14 residues. CDR3 sequence: CSVEGQRMNTEAFF. In DNA, the CDR3 is TGCAGCGTTGAGGGACAGAGAATGAACACTGAAGCTTTCTTT.

The chain employs TRBV18 and TRBJ2-1, with TRBD2 identical over 15 bases. CDR3 length: 19 residues. Germline trimming cut 6 bases from V and 0 bases from J; bases unmatched to any gene: 9. Germline lookup yields CDR1 KGHSH and CDR2 LQKENI. The CDR3 coding sequence is TGTGCCAGCTCGAGGGAGGGACTAGCGGGGGGCACCTCCTACAATGAGCAGTTCTTC. Translation gives CASSREGLAGGTSYNEQFF.

The CDR3 nucleotides are TGTGCCAGCAGATACACCGGGACAGAGTACGAGCAGTACTTC. It translates to CASRYTGTEYEQYF. The rearrangement uses TRBV7-9 and TRBJ2-7; TRBD1 agrees at 7 bases. CDR1 and CDR2 (germline): SEHNR, FQNEAQ (reference sequence). V lost 6 bases, J lost 4 bases, and 9 bases stayed unmatched. The CDR3 covers 14 residues.

The chain employs TRBV20-1 and TRBJ2-3, with 9 bases fitting TRBD2. Germline loops: CDR1 DFQATT, CDR2 SNEGSKA (reference sequence). J was trimmed by 0 bases and V by 3 bases; bases with no gene match: 10. The CDR3 totals 17 residues. In DNA, the CDR3 is TGCAGTGCTAGTAAACCGCGGGGGGGCAAGAGCACAGATACGCAGTATTTT. As protein: CSASKPRGGKSTDTQYF.

This clone was observed once. The chain joins TRBV30 to TRBJ2-1, with 10 bases matching TRBD2. The J segment lost 15 bases and the V segment lost 2 bases, leaving 7 bases of the junction unmatched. In germline, CDR1 is GTSNPN, CDR2 SVGIG (reference sequence). The CDR3 length is 12 residues. The CDR3 DNA reads as TGTGCCTGGAGTCCCCTAGCGGGGGTCACGTTCTTC. Encoded protein: CAWSPLAGVTFF.